These 20 T cell receptor beta chains were sequenced from one sample in a study of T cell responses to AZD1222 COVID-19 vaccine. Data came from immunoSEQ multiplex PCR; TCRdb stores just in-frame clones and leaves some out. This table has about 130,000 clones, roughly 91% appearing once. The material sequenced was peripheral blood, taken 28 days after the second AZD1222 dose. These receptors originate from an adult who received the AZD1222 COVID-19 vaccine.

The chain carries TRBV6-4 and TRBJ2-3; D remains ambiguous. V shed 3 bases and J shed 0 bases, with 4 bases lying between them. The CDR3 covers 13 residues. The germline V gene encodes CDR1 MRHNA and CDR2 SNTAGT. The CDR3 DNA follows: TGTGCCAGCAGTGAGAGCAGCACAGATACGCAGTATTTT. Its protein is CASSESSTDTQYF.

The V gene is TRBV7-9, the J gene TRBJ1-1, with unresolved D. This CDR3 region has 12 residues. Trimming removed 7 bases at V and 0 bases at J, with 6 bases between. Per the germline V gene, CDR1 is SEHNR and CDR2 is FQNEAQ (reference sequence). Here the CDR3 DNA reads TGTGCCAGCACCTTGATGAACACTGAAGCTTTCTTT. Translated, it gives CASTLMNTEAFF.

The chain couples TRBV30 to TRBJ2-1; the D is unclear. This CDR3 has 12 amino acids. Trimming took 1 base from V and 12 from J, leaving 13 bases between them. Germline V lookup: CDR1 GTSNPN, CDR2 SVGIG (reference sequence). The chain's CDR3 is CAWSENRPGQFF. In nucleotides, the CDR3 is TGTGCCTGGAGTGAAAACAGACCCGGGCAGTTCTTC. Looking up the rest from reference TRBV30 and TRBJ2-1 gives the full variable domain: SQTIHQWPATLVQPVGSPLSLECTVEGTSNPNLYWYRQAAGRGLQLLFYSVGIGQISSEVPQNLSASRPQDRQFILSSKKLLLSDSGFYLCAWSENRPGQFFGPGTRLTVL.

This chain connects TRBV3-1 (or the pseudogene TRBV3-2) to TRBJ1-1; D perhaps matches TRBD1 (6 bases). V gave up 3 bases and J gave up 4 bases, with 9 bases separating them. Germline V gene sequence: CDR1 LGHDT, CDR2 YNNKEL (reference sequence). This CDR3 has 13 amino acids. The CDR3 nucleotides read TGTGCCAGCAGCCACCAGGGGATCACTGAAGCTTTCTTT. It translates to CASSHQGITEAFF.

This chain links TRBV30 with TRBJ2-3; D not resolved. This CDR3 comprises 12 residues. The ends were cut back, 0 bases at V and 6 bases at J, with 7 bases in the middle. Germline loops: CDR1 GTSNPN, CDR2 SVGIG (reference sequence). The CDR3 reads CAWSVASDTQYF. CDR3 nucleotide sequence: TGTGCCTGGAGTGTGGCCAGTGATACGCAGTATTTT.

This clone appeared a few times. The chain employs TRBV6-1 and TRBJ2-7, with 9 positions matching TRBD2. The germline V gene has CDR1 MNHNS and CDR2 SASEGT. The CDR3 length is 14 residues. J lost 4 bases, V lost 3 bases, and 4 bases had no gene match. The DNA of the CDR3 is TGTGCCAGCAGTGAGGGTAGCGGGGGTTACGAGCAGTACTTC. It specifies CASSEGSGGYEQYF.

V usage is TRBV19 and J usage is TRBJ2-3; 9 bases are a match to TRBD2. Trimming removed 6 bases from V and 9 bases from J; junction bases left unmatched: 13. Per germline, CDR1 LNHDA and CDR2 SQIVND (reference sequence). CDR3 length: 15 residues. The CDR3 reads CASSQGAGGRGTQYF. In nucleotides, the CDR3 is TGTGCCAGTAGCCAGGGAGCGGGGGGCCGCGGGACGCAGTATTTT.

The chain joins TRBV6-5 to TRBJ2-7, with D unclear. V lost 0 bases, J lost 2 bases, and 14 bases lay in between. CDR3 length equals 16 residues. In germline, CDR1 is MNHEY, CDR2 SVGAGI. The CDR3, as DNA: TGTGCCAGCAGTTACTCCCTAACCGGACGTCCCTACGAGCAGTACTTC. Its protein product is CASSYSLTGRPYEQYF.

The rearrangement joins TRBV28 to TRBJ2-7; D is unresolved. The germline V and J ends were trimmed by 6 bases and 1 base, with 13 bases remaining between them. This CDR3 has 14 amino acids. Germline V gene sequence: CDR1 MDHEN, CDR2 SYDVKM. CDR3 region: CASSPDTLSYEQYF. The CDR3 coding sequence is TGTGCCAGCAGCCCCGACACTCTGTCCTACGAGCAGTACTTC. The whole variable domain, filled in from reference TRBV28 and TRBJ2-7, reads DVKVTQSSRYLVKRTGEKVFLECVQDMDHENMFWYRQDPGLGLRLIYFSYDVKMKEKGDIPEGYSVSREKKERFSLILESASTNQTSMYLCASSPDTLSYEQYFGPGTRLTVT.

The chain couples TRBV7-9 to TRBJ1-4; D is undetermined. V shed 5 bases and J shed 1 base, with 11 bases lying between them. The CDR3 covers 15 residues. The germline gives CDR1 SEHNR, CDR2 FQNEAQ (reference sequence). For the CDR3, the DNA is TGTGCCAGCAGCCCAGCCTCCTTAACTAATGAAAAACTGTTTTTT. Residues: CASSPASLTNEKLFF.

V and J are TRBV12-3 or TRBV12-4 and TRBJ2-7; no reliable D call. The length of the CDR3 is 13 residues. Trimming stripped 5 bases from V and 5 bases from J, with 13 bases between. The CDR3 nucleotides read TGTGCCAGCAGTGCCGACTTTTACCACGAGCAGTACTTC. Encoded protein: CASSADFYHEQYF.

V gene TRBV7-9 combines with J gene TRBJ1-6, with TRBD1 as a possible D gene (5 bases). The CDR3 consists of 11 residues. Germline CDR1 is SEHNR and CDR2 is FQNEAQ (reference sequence). V dropped 5 bases and J dropped 18 bases, with 14 bases sitting between them. For the CDR3, the DNA is TGTGCCAGCAGCCCCCTAGGGGACCCCCACTTT. This codes for CASSPLGDPHF.

The chain joins TRBV27 to TRBJ2-3; the D gene could be TRBD1 or TRBD2 (6 bases each). Trimming cost V 6 bases and J 2 bases, with 24 bases left between them. This CDR3 has 18 amino acids. Germline CDR1 reads MNHEY; CDR2 reads SMNVEV (reference sequence). This CDR3 is CASSLRPIRGTLTDTQYF. In DNA, the CDR3 is TGTGCCAGCAGCCTACGTCCAATTAGGGGGACTCTCACAGATACGCAGTATTTT.

The genes are TRBV2 and TRBJ1-5; D ambiguous. The V gene's germline CDR1 is SNHLY and CDR2 FYNNEI. Trimming cost V 3 bases and J 1 base, with 7 bases left between them. The CDR3 consists of 14 residues. The CDR3 DNA is TGTGCCAGCAGTGACTTCAACAGCAATCAGCCCCAGCATTTT. This translates into CASSDFNSNQPQHF.

The rearrangement joins TRBV3-1 (or the pseudogene TRBV3-2) to TRBJ2-1, with 9 bases identical to TRBD2. Germline loops: CDR1 LGHDT, CDR2 YNNKEL (reference sequence). CDR3 length equals 15 residues. V shed 7 bases and J 6 bases; nucleotides not matched to a gene: 10. CDR3 amino acids: CASNHGAGGFNEQFF. The CDR3 nucleotides read TGTGCCAGCAACCATGGAGCGGGGGGTTTCAATGAGCAGTTCTTC.

V gene TRBV4-1 combines with J gene TRBJ1-2, with TRBD1 matching over 9 bases. V shed 3 bases and J 6 bases; nucleotides not matched to a gene: 8. Per germline, CDR1 MGHRA and CDR2 YSYEKL. The CDR3 sequence is 15 residues long. The CDR3 reads CASSQVGQGSHGYTF. The CDR3, as DNA: TGCGCCAGCAGCCAGGTGGGACAGGGATCTCATGGCTACACCTTC.

Here the CDR3 DNA reads TGTGCCAGCAGCTTTTTAAGGGCAGGCCACGAGCAGTACTTC. Translated: CASSFLRAGHEQYF. This chain connects TRBV11-2 to TRBJ2-7; unclear D gene. This CDR3 region has 14 residues. V gave up 3 bases and J gave up 5 bases, with 14 bases separating them. Germline lookup yields CDR1 SGHAT and CDR2 FQNNGV.

This clone was picked up a small number of times. This chain links TRBV28 with TRBJ2-6, with TRBD1 as a possible D gene (6 bases). Per germline, CDR1 MDHEN and CDR2 SYDVKM. The V gene lost 6 bases and the J gene lost 4 bases, with 16 bases spanning the gap. The CDR3 has 16 residues. The CDR3 loop reads CASSSGETPGANVLTF. The CDR3 DNA sequence: TGTGCCAGCAGCTCAGGGGAAACTCCCGGGGCCAACGTCCTGACTTTC.

The chain employs TRBV4-2 and TRBJ2-7, with D uncertain. Between the trimmed V and J ends, which lost 0 bases and 7 bases, there was a span of 10 bases. This CDR3 has 13 amino acids. From germline, CDR1 is LGHNA and CDR2 YNFKEQ. This CDR3 is CASSQDLVREQYF. CDR3 bases: TGTGCCAGCAGCCAAGATCTAGTCCGGGAGCAGTACTTC.

The V gene is TRBV9, the J gene TRBJ1-4, with 7 bases lining up with TRBD1. The CDR3 spans 15 residues. Germline loops: CDR1 SGDLS, CDR2 YYNGEE. Trimming took 3 bases from V and 5 from J; bases not matched to a gene: 7. DNA of the CDR3: TGTGCCAGCAGCGAGGGGACAGTTTTAAATGAAAAACTGTTTTTT. Its protein is CASSEGTVLNEKLFF.